These T cell receptor beta chains were read from a single sample in a study of T cell responses to AZD1222 COVID-19 vaccine. Data came from immunoSEQ multiplex PCR; TCRdb stores just in-frame clones and leaves some out. The data show about 150,000 clones, with 90% to 95% seen just once and more than 1.3% held by the top ten. The sequencing used peripheral blood, collected on day 0 of AZD1222 vaccination. Every receptor here comes from an adult in good health. Each CDR3 is given with its conserved first and last residue. The D gene is left open where the match is weak. Rows give clone size only sometimes, using once, few, many, or a class for an expanded clone.

D,size,J,V,CDR3,DNA
NA,NA,TRBJ1-1,TRBV27,CASSLMTSTEAFF,TGTGCCAGCAGTTTAATGACGAGTACTGAAGCTTTCTTT
TRBD1,NA,TRBJ1-5,TRBV6-6,CASSYRTGKLGEPQHF,TGTGCCAGCAGTTACCGGACAGGAAAGTTGGGAGAGCCCCAGCATTTT
NA,NA,TRBJ2-5,TRBV7-9,CASSPATGVLETQYF,TGTGCCAGCAGCCCCGCAACCGGGGTTTTAGAGACCCAGTACTTC
TRBD2,NA,TRBJ2-5,TRBV5-8,CASSGRLAGARETQYF,TGTGCCAGCAGCGGACGACTAGCGGGGGCACGGGAGACCCAGTACTTC
TRBD1,NA,TRBJ1-1,TRBV7-8,CASSPRQGDTEAFF,TGTGCCAGCAGCCCGCGACAGGGGGACACTGAAGCTTTCTTT
NA,NA,TRBJ1-3,TRBV4-1,CASSQEEGDGNTIYF,TGCGCCAGCAGCCAAGAGGAGGGCGATGGAAACACCATATATTTT
TRBD2,NA,TRBJ2-5,TRBV5-4,CASSPGVAGAPRAVTQYF,TGTGCCAGCAGCCCCGGGGTAGCGGGAGCGCCACGTGCGGTGACCCAGTACTTC
NA,medium-sized,TRBJ1-3,TRBV30,CAWKGPGDTIYF,TGTGCCTGGAAAGGGCCGGGAGACACCATATATTTT
TRBD2,NA,TRBJ2-3,TRBV9,CASSAGTSGGFTDTQYF,TGTGCCAGCAGCGCCGGGACTAGCGGGGGGTTCACAGATACGCAGTATTTT
NA,NA,TRBJ1-5,TRBV19,CASSIKRGNQPQHF,TGTGCCAGTAGTATAAAAAGGGGCAATCAGCCCCAGCATTTT
NA,NA,TRBJ2-7,TRBV27,CASSLSRNSPYEQYF,TGTGCCAGCAGTTTAAGCCGGAACTCCCCCTACGAGCAGTACTTC
NA,NA,TRBJ2-5,TRBV7-8,CASSSAGRRRETQYF,TGTGCCAGCAGCTCGGCGGGACGTCGAAGGGAGACCCAGTACTTC
NA,NA,TRBJ1-3,TRBV28,CASGRNSGNTIYF,TGTGCCAGCGGCCGGAACTCTGGAAACACCATATATTTT
NA,NA,TRBJ2-1,TRBV6-5,CASRGTDEQFF,TGTGCCAGCAGGGGGACGGATGAGCAGTTCTTC
NA,NA,TRBJ2-3,TRBV13,CASSLTSGVLNTDTQYF,TGTGCCAGCAGCCTCACCTCAGGGGTGCTAAACACAGATACGCAGTATTTT
NA,NA,TRBJ2-6,TRBV9,CASSVYGSSGANVLTF,TGTGCCAGCAGCGTTTACGGGAGCTCTGGGGCCAACGTCCTGACTTTC
NA,NA,TRBJ2-7,TRBV7-9,CASSIGAGNLYEQYF,TGTGCCAGCAGTATTGGGGCAGGGAATCTCTACGAGCAGTACTTC
TRBD2,NA,TRBJ2-1,TRBV5-1,CASSPTASRGRGLGDEQFF,TGCGCCAGCAGCCCCACGGCGTCCCGAGGGCGGGGGTTAGGAGATGAGCAGTTCTTC
NA,NA,TRBJ1-6,TRBV2,CASSELFQNKNSPLHF,TGTGCCAGCAGTGAATTATTCCAGAACAAAAATTCACCCCTCCACTTT
NA,NA,TRBJ1-2,TRBV19,CASSIDMGAQGYTF,TGTGCCAGTAGTATAGATATGGGGGCTCAAGGCTACACCTTC
TRBD2,NA,TRBJ2-3,TRBV6-2/TRBV6-3,CASSWPGLAGEDTQYF,TGTGCCAGCAGTTGGCCGGGACTAGCGGGAGAGGATACGCAGTATTTT
TRBD1,NA,TRBJ1-5,TRBV12-5,CASGLGLQGINQPQHF,TGTGCTAGTGGTTTGGGTCTACAGGGGATCAATCAGCCCCAGCATTTT
NA,NA,TRBJ2-1,TRBV6-1,CASSEGDAITSEQFF,TGTGCCAGCAGTGAAGGGGACGCAATTACCTCGGAGCAGTTCTTC
NA,few,TRBJ2-2,TRBV19,CASSIGRSTGELFF,TGTGCCAGTAGTATAGGGCGGTCCACCGGGGAGCTGTTTTTT
TRBD1,NA,TRBJ1-1,TRBV23-1,CASSQSLGTGTNTEAFF,TGCGCCAGCAGTCAATCGTTGGGGACAGGAACGAACACTGAAGCTTTCTTT
NA,NA,TRBJ1-4,TRBV12-5,CASGFLGQLNEKLFF,TGTGCTAGTGGTTTCCTGGGGCAGCTTAATGAAAAACTGTTTTTT
TRBD1,NA,TRBJ2-3,TRBV19,CASRDRGLWGTDTQYF,TGTGCCAGTCGGGACAGGGGGCTTTGGGGCACAGATACGCAGTATTTT
NA,NA,TRBJ2-5,TRBV7-9,CASASPETQYF,TGTGCCAGCGCTTCCCCTGAGACCCAGTACTTC
NA,NA,TRBJ2-2,TRBV6-6,CASSYHSSGELFF,TGTGCCAGCAGTTATCATTCCTCCGGGGAGCTGTTTTTT
NA,NA,TRBJ2-5,TRBV20-1,CSASWEETQYF,TGCAGTGCTAGTTGGGAAGAGACCCAGTACTTC
NA,once,TRBJ2-3,TRBV5-1,CASSLGPRRDTDTQYF,TGCGCCAGCAGCTTGGGACCTCGACGGGACACAGATACGCAGTATTTT
NA,once,TRBJ1-5,TRBV12-3/TRBV12-4,CASSLSQPQHF,TGTGCCAGCAGTTTAAGTCAGCCCCAGCATTTT
NA,NA,TRBJ2-7,TRBV5-6,CASSYSYEQYF,TGTGCCAGCAGTTACTCCTACGAGCAGTACTTC
NA,NA,TRBJ1-2,TRBV7-2,CASSLGVVSPTYTF,TGTGCCAGCAGCTTAGGGGTCGTGAGCCCCACCTACACCTTC
NA,NA,TRBJ2-3,TRBV21-1,CASSRLGTGKPTDTQYF,TGTGCCAGCAGCAGACTAGGGACAGGGAAGCCCACAGATACGCAGTATTTT
NA,NA,TRBJ1-5,TRBV6-5,CASSPGYNQPQHF,TGTGCCAGCAGTCCAGGGTACAATCAGCCCCAGCATTTT
NA,NA,TRBJ2-7,TRBV7-9,CASSLVESYEQYF,TGTGCCAGCAGCTTAGTAGAATCCTACGAGCAGTACTTC
NA,NA,TRBJ2-2,TRBV4-1,CASSHPAGNTGELFF,TGCGCCAGCAGCCACCCCGCAGGTAACACCGGGGAGCTGTTTTTT
NA,NA,TRBJ2-2,TRBV12-5,CASGFFRDRSGELFF,TGTGCTAGTGGTTTTTTCCGGGACCGCTCCGGGGAGCTGTTTTTT
TRBD1,NA,TRBJ1-5,TRBV19,CASSIGRTGAQPQHF,TGTGCCAGTAGTATCGGGAGGACAGGGGCTCAGCCCCAGCATTTT
NA,NA,TRBJ1-4,TRBV28,CASSLSHYAGGNVVF,TGTGCCAGCAGTTTATCGCATTATGCGGGGGGTAACGTAGTTTTT
TRBD1,NA,TRBJ2-3,TRBV24-1,CATSDGLTGGTSTDTQYF,TGTGCCACCAGTGATGGGTTGACAGGGGGTACAAGCACAGATACGCAGTATTTT
NA,NA,TRBJ2-4,TRBV11-2,CASSQGRGRAKNIQYF,TGTGCCAGCAGCCAGGGACGGGGTAGGGCCAAAAACATTCAGTACTTC
TRBD1,NA,TRBJ1-6,TRBV11-3,CASSLRQGNSPLHF,TGTGCCAGCAGCCTCAGACAGGGAAATTCACCCCTCCACTTT
NA,NA,TRBJ2-1,TRBV2,CASSKGVEVSEQFF,TGTGCCAGCTCAAAGGGGGTTGAAGTGAGTGAGCAGTTCTTC
NA,NA,TRBJ2-5,TRBV5-1,CASSLAFIVQETQYF,TGCGCCAGCAGCTTGGCCTTTATAGTTCAAGAGACCCAGTACTTC
TRBD2,NA,TRBJ2-7,TRBV7-3,CASSLGLAGEYEQYF,TGTGCCAGCAGCTTGGGACTAGCGGGAGAGTACGAGCAGTACTTC
TRBD2,NA,TRBJ2-1,TRBV18,CASSPRLAGPNNEQFF,TGTGCCAGCTCACCACGTCTAGCGGGACCCAACAATGAGCAGTTCTTC
NA,once,TRBJ1-3,TRBV18,CASSPLPGQFSGNTIYF,TGTGCCAGCTCACCACTACCTGGACAGTTCTCTGGAAACACCATATATTTT
NA,NA,TRBJ1-4,TRBV7-6,CASSIGQNEKLFF,TGTGCCAGCAGCATTGGACAGAATGAAAAACTGTTTTTT